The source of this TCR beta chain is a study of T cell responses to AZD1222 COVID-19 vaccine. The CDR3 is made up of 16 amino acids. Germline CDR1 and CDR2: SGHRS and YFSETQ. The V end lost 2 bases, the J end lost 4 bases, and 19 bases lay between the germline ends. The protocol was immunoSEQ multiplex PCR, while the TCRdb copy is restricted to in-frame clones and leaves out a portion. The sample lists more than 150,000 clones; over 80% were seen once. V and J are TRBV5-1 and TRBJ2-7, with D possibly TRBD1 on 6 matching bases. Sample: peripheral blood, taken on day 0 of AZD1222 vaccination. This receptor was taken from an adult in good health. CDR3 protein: CASSFTSEGDQYEQYV. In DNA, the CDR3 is TGCGCCAGCAGCTTTACCTCAGAGGGGGATCAATACGAGCAGTACGTC.